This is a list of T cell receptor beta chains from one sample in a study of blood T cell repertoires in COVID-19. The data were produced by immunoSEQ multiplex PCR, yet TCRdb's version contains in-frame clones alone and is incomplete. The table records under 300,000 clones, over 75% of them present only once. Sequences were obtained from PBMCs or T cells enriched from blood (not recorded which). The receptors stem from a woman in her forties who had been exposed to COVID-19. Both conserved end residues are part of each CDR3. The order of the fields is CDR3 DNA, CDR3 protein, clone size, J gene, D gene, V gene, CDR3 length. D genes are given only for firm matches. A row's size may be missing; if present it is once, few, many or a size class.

cdr3_nt: TGTGCCAGCAGCTTAGATAGAGGGCGCAACACTGAAGCTTTCTTT
cdr3_aa: CASSLDRGRNTEAFF
clone_size: .
j_call: TRBJ1-1
d_call: .
v_call: TRBV11-2
cdr3_length: 15

cdr3_nt: TGTGCCAGCAGTTTAGGGGCAGGTAATTCACCCCTCCACTTT
cdr3_aa: CASSLGAGNSPLHF
clone_size: .
j_call: TRBJ1-6
d_call: .
v_call: TRBV28
cdr3_length: 14

cdr3_nt: TGCGCCAGCAGCCTTAGAGGAATGAACACTGAAGCTTTCTTT
cdr3_aa: CASSLRGMNTEAFF
clone_size: .
j_call: TRBJ1-1
d_call: .
v_call: TRBV4-1
cdr3_length: 14

cdr3_nt: TGTGCCAGCCAGGGACAGGGGGATTCTCAGCCCCAGCATTTT
cdr3_aa: CASQGQGDSQPQHF
clone_size: .
j_call: TRBJ1-5
d_call: TRBD1
v_call: TRBV3-1/TRBV3-2
cdr3_length: 14

cdr3_nt: TGTGCCAGTAGCCTTGGTCCAGCTGAAGCTTTCTTT
cdr3_aa: CASSLGPAEAFF
clone_size: .
j_call: TRBJ1-1
d_call: .
v_call: TRBV2
cdr3_length: 12

cdr3_nt: TGTGCCAGCAGCGTTGAGACTAGCGGGGGTTATGAGCAGTTCTTC
cdr3_aa: CASSVETSGGYEQFF
clone_size: .
j_call: TRBJ2-1
d_call: TRBD2
v_call: TRBV9
cdr3_length: 15

cdr3_nt: TGCGCCAGCAGCCAAGAATTGCAGGGTCTGGGGACTAATGAAAAACTGTTTTTT
cdr3_aa: CASSQELQGLGTNEKLFF
clone_size: once
j_call: TRBJ1-4
d_call: .
v_call: TRBV4-1
cdr3_length: 18

cdr3_nt: TGTGCCAGCAGTTTATTTTGGCCCCCGTTACGGGACAGGGGGCCCACCGGGGAGCTGTTTTTT
cdr3_aa: CASSLFWPPLRDRGPTGELFF
clone_size: .
j_call: TRBJ2-2
d_call: TRBD1
v_call: TRBV28
cdr3_length: 21

cdr3_nt: TGTGCCAGCAGCGGGAGGGAAAAAGGACAGGGCGGGAGAGCCTACAATGAGCAGTTCTTC
cdr3_aa: CASSGREKGQGGRAYNEQFF
clone_size: once
j_call: TRBJ2-1
d_call: TRBD2
v_call: TRBV5-1
cdr3_length: 20

cdr3_nt: TGTGCCAGCAAGCCAGGGGGCCCAAATCAGCCCCAGCATTTT
cdr3_aa: CASKPGGPNQPQHF
clone_size: .
j_call: TRBJ1-5
d_call: TRBD1
v_call: TRBV2
cdr3_length: 14

cdr3_nt: TGTGCCAGCAGCGTAGCGTCGGTGAACACTGAAGCTTTCTTT
cdr3_aa: CASSVASVNTEAFF
clone_size: .
j_call: TRBJ1-1
d_call: .
v_call: TRBV9
cdr3_length: 14

cdr3_nt: TGTGCCAGCAGTCCAGATACATATGAGCAGTTCTTC
cdr3_aa: CASSPDTYEQFF
clone_size: .
j_call: TRBJ2-1
d_call: .
v_call: TRBV12-3/TRBV12-4
cdr3_length: 12

cdr3_nt: TGTGCCAGCAGCAGCGAAGGGGATGGCTACACCTTC
cdr3_aa: CASSSEGDGYTF
clone_size: .
j_call: TRBJ1-2
d_call: .
v_call: TRBV6-5
cdr3_length: 12

cdr3_nt: TGTGCCAGCAGTTCGAACAGGGGGCGGGTGGATGAGCAGTTCTTC
cdr3_aa: CASSSNRGRVDEQFF
clone_size: few
j_call: TRBJ2-1
d_call: TRBD1
v_call: TRBV28
cdr3_length: 15

cdr3_nt: TGCGCCAGCAGCCAAGAGCGTAGGCGGGCCTACAATGAGCAGTTCTTC
cdr3_aa: CASSQERRRAYNEQFF
clone_size: .
j_call: TRBJ2-1
d_call: .
v_call: TRBV4-3
cdr3_length: 16

cdr3_nt: TGTGCCAGCAGCCGGGACAGGAGCCCTTATGGCTACACCTTC
cdr3_aa: CASSRDRSPYGYTF
clone_size: .
j_call: TRBJ1-2
d_call: TRBD1
v_call: TRBV5-1
cdr3_length: 14

cdr3_nt: TGTGCCAGCAGTTACCCTAGACAGGGTGGCACTGAAGCTTTCTTT
cdr3_aa: CASSYPRQGGTEAFF
clone_size: .
j_call: TRBJ1-1
d_call: TRBD1
v_call: TRBV6-5
cdr3_length: 15

cdr3_nt: TGCGCCAGCAGCCAAGTACAGTTTGTACAGTCTCTCTATGGCTACACCTTC
cdr3_aa: CASSQVQFVQSLYGYTF
clone_size: .
j_call: TRBJ1-2
d_call: .
v_call: TRBV4-3
cdr3_length: 17

cdr3_nt: TGTGCCAGCAGCTTCGGGGGGGCCAGTTCCCCCTACGAGCAGTACTTC
cdr3_aa: CASSFGGASSPYEQYF
clone_size: .
j_call: TRBJ2-7
d_call: TRBD2
v_call: TRBV7-2
cdr3_length: 16

cdr3_nt: TGTGCCATTTCGGACAGGGCCTTAAGGCAAACTTTCTTT
cdr3_aa: CAISDRALRQTFF
clone_size: .
j_call: TRBJ1-1
d_call: TRBD1
v_call: TRBV10-3
cdr3_length: 13

cdr3_nt: TGTGCCAGCAGTTTCGGGATCGGGCAGGGGGTGAGAGCTTTCTTT
cdr3_aa: CASSFGIGQGVRAFF
clone_size: few
j_call: TRBJ1-1
d_call: TRBD1
v_call: TRBV28
cdr3_length: 15

cdr3_nt: TGCAGTGCTAGTGCCGGGATCAACTCACCCCTCCACTTT
cdr3_aa: CSASAGINSPLHF
clone_size: .
j_call: TRBJ1-6
d_call: .
v_call: TRBV20-1
cdr3_length: 13

cdr3_nt: TGTGCCATCTCTGCAGGCTCCTACGAGCAGTACTTC
cdr3_aa: CAISAGSYEQYF
clone_size: .
j_call: TRBJ2-7
d_call: .
v_call: TRBV10-3
cdr3_length: 12

cdr3_nt: TGTGCCAGCAGTGTGACTAGCGGCAGTGAGCAGTTCTTC
cdr3_aa: CASSVTSGSEQFF
clone_size: once
j_call: TRBJ2-1
d_call: TRBD2
v_call: TRBV28
cdr3_length: 13

cdr3_nt: TGTGCCAGCAGCCCCGGTCAGGGGGCTGATGAAAAACTGTTTTTT
cdr3_aa: CASSPGQGADEKLFF
clone_size: .
j_call: TRBJ1-4
d_call: TRBD1
v_call: TRBV7-2
cdr3_length: 15

cdr3_nt: TGTGCCAGCAGCTTCGGGGGGGGCCGGGATGCCAAAAACATTCAGTACTTC
cdr3_aa: CASSFGGGRDAKNIQYF
clone_size: once
j_call: TRBJ2-4
d_call: TRBD2
v_call: TRBV3-1/TRBV3-2
cdr3_length: 17

cdr3_nt: TGTGCCAGCAGTTATCTGTTACCCCGGGACTATGGCTACACCTTC
cdr3_aa: CASSYLLPRDYGYTF
clone_size: .
j_call: TRBJ1-2
d_call: .
v_call: TRBV6-2/TRBV6-3
cdr3_length: 15

cdr3_nt: TGTGCCAGCAGCCACGGGGACATGAGCGATGAGCAGTTCTTC
cdr3_aa: CASSHGDMSDEQFF
clone_size: .
j_call: TRBJ2-1
d_call: .
v_call: TRBV3-1/TRBV3-2
cdr3_length: 14

cdr3_nt: TGCGCCAGCAGCCAAGCGGGGGGGCGTGAAGCTTTCTTT
cdr3_aa: CASSQAGGREAFF
clone_size: .
j_call: TRBJ1-1
d_call: .
v_call: TRBV4-3
cdr3_length: 13

cdr3_nt: TGTGCCAGCAGCGGACAGGGGAATCAGCCCCAGCATTTT
cdr3_aa: CASSGQGNQPQHF
clone_size: .
j_call: TRBJ1-5
d_call: TRBD1
v_call: TRBV12-3/TRBV12-4
cdr3_length: 13

cdr3_nt: TGTGCCAGCAGTTTCAGGGATAATCAGCCCCAGCATTTT
cdr3_aa: CASSFRDNQPQHF
clone_size: .
j_call: TRBJ1-5
d_call: .
v_call: TRBV12-3/TRBV12-4
cdr3_length: 13

cdr3_nt: TGTGCCAGCAGCCCGGGACTAGCGGGGGACACCGGGGAGCTGTTTTTT
cdr3_aa: CASSPGLAGDTGELFF
clone_size: .
j_call: TRBJ2-2
d_call: TRBD2
v_call: TRBV5-4
cdr3_length: 16

cdr3_nt: TGCGCCAGCAGTGACCCGGGAGATACGCAGTATTTT
cdr3_aa: CASSDPGDTQYF
clone_size: .
j_call: TRBJ2-3
d_call: .
v_call: TRBV10-2
cdr3_length: 12

cdr3_nt: TGTGCCAGCAGTTACTCGACGGGACACAACTCCTACGAGCAGTACTTC
cdr3_aa: CASSYSTGHNSYEQYF
clone_size: .
j_call: TRBJ2-7
d_call: .
v_call: TRBV6-5
cdr3_length: 16

cdr3_nt: TGTGCCAGTAGTATAATCCTTAGCAATCAGCCCCAGCATTTT
cdr3_aa: CASSIILSNQPQHF
clone_size: .
j_call: TRBJ1-5
d_call: .
v_call: TRBV19
cdr3_length: 14

cdr3_nt: TGTGCCAGCAGCTTAGGGACAGGGGGAAGTGAAAAACTGTTTTTT
cdr3_aa: CASSLGTGGSEKLFF
clone_size: .
j_call: TRBJ1-4
d_call: TRBD1
v_call: TRBV7-2
cdr3_length: 15

cdr3_nt: TGTGCCAGCAGGACCAGGGCGAACTATGGCTACACCTTC
cdr3_aa: CASRTRANYGYTF
clone_size: .
j_call: TRBJ1-2
d_call: .
v_call: TRBV2
cdr3_length: 13

cdr3_nt: TGTGCCAGCACCCGGACAGGGGGCGAGTCCTATGGCTACACCTTC
cdr3_aa: CASTRTGGESYGYTF
clone_size: once
j_call: TRBJ1-2
d_call: TRBD1
v_call: TRBV6-5
cdr3_length: 15

cdr3_nt: TGTGCCAGCAGCTCAAACAGGGGGCTGGGGGAGCAGTACTTC
cdr3_aa: CASSSNRGLGEQYF
clone_size: .
j_call: TRBJ2-7
d_call: TRBD1
v_call: TRBV7-2
cdr3_length: 14

cdr3_nt: TGCGCCAGCAGCCAAGCGGCTCAGGGGCACTATGGCTACACCTTC
cdr3_aa: CASSQAAQGHYGYTF
clone_size: .
j_call: TRBJ1-2
d_call: .
v_call: TRBV4-3
cdr3_length: 15

cdr3_nt: TGTGCCAGCAGAGACCGTGACAGGGTCTCACCCCTCCACTTT
cdr3_aa: CASRDRDRVSPLHF
clone_size: .
j_call: TRBJ1-6
d_call: TRBD1
v_call: TRBV6-5
cdr3_length: 14

cdr3_nt: TGTGCCAGCAGTTTGGTTGGGGGGGCGCTTACCTACGAGCAGTACTTC
cdr3_aa: CASSLVGGALTYEQYF
clone_size: once
j_call: TRBJ2-7
d_call: .
v_call: TRBV27
cdr3_length: 16

cdr3_nt: TGTGCCAGCAGCGTAGATGAAAGGGGGACTGAAGCTTTCTTT
cdr3_aa: CASSVDERGTEAFF
clone_size: .
j_call: TRBJ1-1
d_call: .
v_call: TRBV9
cdr3_length: 14

cdr3_nt: TGTGCCAGTAGTTTGGGGCGAACAGTGGAGGGCTACACCTTC
cdr3_aa: CASSLGRTVEGYTF
clone_size: once
j_call: TRBJ1-2
d_call: .
v_call: TRBV19
cdr3_length: 14

cdr3_nt: TGTGCCAGCAGTGGACAGGGGGCATTCGATTCACCCCTCCACTTT
cdr3_aa: CASSGQGAFDSPLHF
clone_size: .
j_call: TRBJ1-6
d_call: TRBD1
v_call: TRBV5-1
cdr3_length: 15

cdr3_nt: TGTGCCACCAGCAGAGCGGAGGTCCCTCAGCCCCAGCATTTT
cdr3_aa: CATSRAEVPQPQHF
clone_size: once
j_call: TRBJ1-5
d_call: .
v_call: TRBV15
cdr3_length: 14

cdr3_nt: TGTGCCAGCAGCTTAGCCGTGGCCCGTCCCCACTCTGGAAACACCATATATTTT
cdr3_aa: CASSLAVARPHSGNTIYF
clone_size: .
j_call: TRBJ1-3
d_call: .
v_call: TRBV7-8
cdr3_length: 18

cdr3_nt: TGTGCCACCAGTGAATACGGGACTAGCGGGAGGGCCGATACGCAGTATTTT
cdr3_aa: CATSEYGTSGRADTQYF
clone_size: .
j_call: TRBJ2-3
d_call: TRBD2
v_call: TRBV24-1
cdr3_length: 17

cdr3_nt: TGTGCCAGCAGTTACTCGCAGGGCCTCCACGAGCAGTACTTC
cdr3_aa: CASSYSQGLHEQYF
clone_size: .
j_call: TRBJ2-7
d_call: .
v_call: TRBV6-2/TRBV6-3
cdr3_length: 14

cdr3_nt: TGTGCCAGCAGAGACAGGGAGGACACAGATACGCAGTATTTT
cdr3_aa: CASRDREDTDTQYF
clone_size: .
j_call: TRBJ2-3
d_call: .
v_call: TRBV2
cdr3_length: 14

cdr3_nt: TGTGCCAGCAGTTCGGACAGGGGGCACACTGAAGCTTTCTTT
cdr3_aa: CASSSDRGHTEAFF
clone_size: .
j_call: TRBJ1-1
d_call: TRBD1
v_call: TRBV28
cdr3_length: 14

cdr3_nt: TGTGCCAGCAGTGGACCGGGACAGGGTACTGAAGCTTTCTTT
cdr3_aa: CASSGPGQGTEAFF
clone_size: .
j_call: TRBJ1-1
d_call: TRBD1
v_call: TRBV2
cdr3_length: 14

cdr3_nt: TGTGCCAGCAGGGAGGGACGTAGGACAGATACGCAGTATTTT
cdr3_aa: CASREGRRTDTQYF
clone_size: .
j_call: TRBJ2-3
d_call: .
v_call: TRBV6-5
cdr3_length: 14

cdr3_nt: TGTGCCAGCTCGCCTGCGGGAGGCTTGGGTATGAACACTGAAGCTTTCTTT
cdr3_aa: CASSPAGGLGMNTEAFF
clone_size: .
j_call: TRBJ1-1
d_call: .
v_call: TRBV18
cdr3_length: 17